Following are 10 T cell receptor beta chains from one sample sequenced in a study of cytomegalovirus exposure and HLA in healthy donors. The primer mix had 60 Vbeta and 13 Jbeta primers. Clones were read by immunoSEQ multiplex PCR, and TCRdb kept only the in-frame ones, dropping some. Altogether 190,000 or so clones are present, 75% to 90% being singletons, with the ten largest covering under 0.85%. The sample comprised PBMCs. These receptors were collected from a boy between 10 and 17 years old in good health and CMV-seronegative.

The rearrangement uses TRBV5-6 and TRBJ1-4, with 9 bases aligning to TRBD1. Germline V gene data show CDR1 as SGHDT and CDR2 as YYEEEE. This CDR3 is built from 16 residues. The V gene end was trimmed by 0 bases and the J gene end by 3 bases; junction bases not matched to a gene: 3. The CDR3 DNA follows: TGTGCCAGCAGCTTGGTCTGGGACAGGGCTAATGAAAAACTGTTTTTT. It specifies CASSLVWDRANEKLFF.

CDR3 sequence (DNA): TGTGCCAGCAGTTTAGTCGTGTACACTGAAGCTTTCTTT. Its translation: CASSLVVYTEAFF. J is TRBJ1-1 and V is TRBV27; D gene ambiguous. The ends were cut back, 2 bases at V and 3 bases at J, with 7 bases in the middle. There are 13 residues in the CDR3. Germline CDR1 and CDR2: MNHEY and SMNVEV (reference sequence).

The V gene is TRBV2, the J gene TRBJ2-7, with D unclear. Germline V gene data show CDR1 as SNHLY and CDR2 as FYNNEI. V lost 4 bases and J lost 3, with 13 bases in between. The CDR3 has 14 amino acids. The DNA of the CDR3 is TGTGCCAGCAGTGGCGAATCATACAGCTACGAGCAGTACTTC. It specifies CASSGESYSYEQYF.

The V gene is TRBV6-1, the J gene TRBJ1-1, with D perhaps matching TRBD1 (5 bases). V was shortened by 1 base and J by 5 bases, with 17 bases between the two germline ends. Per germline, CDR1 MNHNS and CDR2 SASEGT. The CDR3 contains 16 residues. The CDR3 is CASSEGWVGGITEAFF. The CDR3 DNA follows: TGTGCCAGCAGTGAAGGATGGGTGGGGGGTATTACTGAAGCTTTCTTT.

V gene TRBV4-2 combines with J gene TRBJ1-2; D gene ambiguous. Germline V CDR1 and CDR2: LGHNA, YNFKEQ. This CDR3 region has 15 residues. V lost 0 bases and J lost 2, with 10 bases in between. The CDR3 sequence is CASSQELTGNYGYTF. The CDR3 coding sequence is TGTGCCAGCAGCCAAGAGTTGACGGGGAACTATGGCTACACCTTC.

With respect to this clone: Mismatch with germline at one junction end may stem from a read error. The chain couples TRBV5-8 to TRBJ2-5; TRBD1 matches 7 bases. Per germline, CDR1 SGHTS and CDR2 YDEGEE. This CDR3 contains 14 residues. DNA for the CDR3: TGTGCCAGCAGTTTGGACAGGTTGGGAGAGACCCAGTACTTC. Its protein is CASSLDRLGETQYF. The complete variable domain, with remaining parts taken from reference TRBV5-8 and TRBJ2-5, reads EAGVTQSPTHLIKTRGQQATLRCSPISGHTSVYWYQQALGLGLQFLLWYDEGEERNRGNFPPRFSGRQFPNYSSELNVNALELEDSALYLCASSLDRLGETQYFGPGTRLLVL.

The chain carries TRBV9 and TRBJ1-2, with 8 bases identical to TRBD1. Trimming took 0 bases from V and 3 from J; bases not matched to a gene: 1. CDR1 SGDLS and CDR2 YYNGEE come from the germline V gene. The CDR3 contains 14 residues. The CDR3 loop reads CASSVAGGYYGYTF. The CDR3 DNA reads TGTGCCAGCAGCGTAGCAGGGGGCTACTATGGCTACACCTTC.

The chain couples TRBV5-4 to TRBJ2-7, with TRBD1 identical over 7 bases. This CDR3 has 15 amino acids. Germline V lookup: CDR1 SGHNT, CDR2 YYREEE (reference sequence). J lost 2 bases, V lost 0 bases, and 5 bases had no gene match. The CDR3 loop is CASSLVRGQTYEQYF. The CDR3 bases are TGTGCCAGCAGCTTGGTAAGGGGACAGACCTACGAGCAGTACTTC.

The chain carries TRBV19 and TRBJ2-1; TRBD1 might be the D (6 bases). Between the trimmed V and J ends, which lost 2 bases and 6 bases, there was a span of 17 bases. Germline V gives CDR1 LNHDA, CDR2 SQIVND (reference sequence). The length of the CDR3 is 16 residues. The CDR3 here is CASSILSQGFSNEQFF. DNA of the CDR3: TGTGCCAGTAGTATACTATCCCAGGGGTTCTCCAATGAGCAGTTCTTC.

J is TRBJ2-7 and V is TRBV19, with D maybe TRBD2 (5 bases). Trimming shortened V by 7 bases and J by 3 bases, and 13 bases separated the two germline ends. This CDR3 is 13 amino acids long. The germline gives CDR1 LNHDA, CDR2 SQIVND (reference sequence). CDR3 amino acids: CASIGGERYEQYF. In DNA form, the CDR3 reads TGTGCCAGTATCGGAGGTGAACGCTACGAGCAGTACTTC. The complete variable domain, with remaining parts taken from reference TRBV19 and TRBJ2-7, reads DGGITQSPKYLFRKEGQNVTLSCEQNLNHDAMYWYRQDPGQGLRLIYYSQIVNDFQKGDIAEGYSVSREKKESFPLTVTSAQKNPTAFYLCASIGGERYEQYFGPGTRLTVT.